These 7 T cell receptor beta chains share one sample of origin, sequenced in a study of OX40 agonist ivuxolimab in advanced cancers. Method: immunoSEQ multiplex PCR; TCRdb's copy keeps in-frame clones and lacks some. Among about 75,000 clones listed, under 95% were seen once. The sequences come from CD4+ or CD8+ T cells sorted from blood, collected in a trial of the OX40 agonist ivuxolimab. These TCRs come from an adult with an advanced solid tumor such as melanoma, head and neck, liver or kidney cancer.

This clone showed up just once. This rearrangement joins TRBV7-8 to TRBJ2-2; D not certain. Deletions cut 3 bases from V and 6 bases from J, with 11 bases between. This CDR3 comprises 14 residues. The V gene's germline CDR1 is SGHVS and CDR2 FQNEAQ. The CDR3 DNA is TGTGCCAGCAGCTTTTCACCGGCCCCCGGGGAGCTGTTTTTT. It is translated as CASSFSPAPGELFF. Combining the CDR3 with reference TRBV7-8 and TRBJ2-2 gives the whole variable domain GAGVSQSPRYKVAKRGQDVALRCDPISGHVSLFWYQQALGQGPEFLTYFQNEAQLDKSGLPSDRFFAERPEGSVSTLKIQRTQQEDSAVYLCASSFSPAPGELFFGEGSRLTVL.

This sequence joins TRBV5-1 and TRBJ2-3; 7 bases map to TRBD2. Germline CDR1 reads SGHRS; CDR2 reads YFSETQ. The CDR3 is made up of 15 amino acids. V was clipped by 1 base and J by 3 bases; unmatched bases: 5. Here the CDR3 reads CASSLSGVTTDTQYF. CDR3 sequence (DNA): TGCGCCAGCAGCTTGAGCGGGGTGACTACAGATACGCAGTATTTT. Combining the CDR3 with reference TRBV5-1 and TRBJ2-3 gives the whole variable domain KAGVTQTPRYLIKTRGQQVTLSCSPISGHRSVSWYQQTPGQGLQFLFEYFSETQRNKGNFPGRFSGRQFSNSRSEMNVSTLELGDSALYLCASSLSGVTTDTQYFGPGTRLTVL.

The chain links TRBV7-2 to TRBJ1-4; 9 nucleotides align to TRBD1. CDR1 is SGHTA and CDR2 is FQGNSA in the germline V gene. V dropped 5 bases and J dropped 3; count of bases not matched to a gene: 7. There are 16 residues in the CDR3. The CDR3 DNA follows: TGTGCCAGCAGCCTACACAGGGGGCTGGCTAATGAAAAACTGTTTTTT. Translated: CASSLHRGLANEKLFF.

The chain uses TRBV11-3 and TRBJ2-2, with D maybe TRBD2 (6 bases). CDR3 size: 16 residues. The V gene's germline CDR1 is SGHNT and CDR2 YENEEA. Trimming cost V 5 bases and J 3 bases, with 16 bases left between them. The CDR3 loop is CASSLGGYGYTGELFF. The CDR3 nucleotides are TGTGCCAGCAGCCTTGGAGGGTACGGCTACACCGGGGAGCTGTTTTTT.

This clone was counted a few times. This rearrangement joins TRBV7-9 to TRBJ2-7; D is ambiguous. The CDR3 runs to 14 residues. V was pared by 3 bases and J by 5 bases, with 14 bases between. Looked up from germline, CDR1 is SEHNR and CDR2 is FQNEAQ (reference sequence). CDR3 nucleotide sequence: TGTGCCAGCAGCTTTGAGGTTATTCGGGACGAGCAGTACTTC. It encodes CASSFEVIRDEQYF.

This clone was counted between two and nine times. The V gene is TRBV27, the J gene TRBJ1-2; D might be TRBD1 (5 bases). The V end was cut by 6 bases, the J end by 6 bases, with 14 bases between. This CDR3 has 13 residues. Per the germline V gene, CDR1 is MNHEY and CDR2 is SMNVEV (reference sequence). This chain's CDR3 is CASRTGGVNGYTF. Written as DNA, the CDR3 is TGTGCCAGCAGAACGGGGGGGGTGAATGGCTACACCTTC.

This chain joins TRBV7-9 and TRBJ2-2; no definite D call. V was clipped by 2 bases and J by 5 bases, with 9 bases between them. CDR1 is SEHNR and CDR2 is FQNEAQ in the germline V gene (reference sequence). The CDR3 totals 14 residues. CDR3: CASSLRGGTGELFF. DNA for the CDR3: TGTGCCAGCAGCTTAAGAGGTGGAACCGGGGAGCTGTTTTTT. The complete variable domain, with remaining parts taken from reference TRBV7-9 and TRBJ2-2, reads DTGVSQNPRHKITKRGQNVTFRCDPISEHNRLYWYRQTLGQGPEFLTYFQNEAQLEKSRLLSDRFSAERPKGSFSTLEIQRTEQGDSAMYLCASSLRGGTGELFFGEGSRLTVL.